This T cell receptor beta chain was recovered during a study of post-analysis software for immune sequencing data. Study-level findings and limits: Controls showed lower frequencies than patients for several TRBV segments, and TRBV5-6, TRBV5-1 and TRBV20-1 were among these.

Trimming left V 8 bases short and J 7 bases short, with 20 bases between. The germline V gene has CDR1 SGHTA and CDR2 FQGTGA. CDR3 length: 14 residues. Each TCR beta cDNA library carried unique molecular identifiers. TCRdb called the PCR reads again in MiXCR, with one record for every CDR3 protein. The sample records approximately 160,000 distinct CDR3 sequences, approximately 30% being singletons. As regards this clonotype: The antigen remains undetermined.

The chain employs TRBV7-3 and TRBJ1-1; tentatively, D is TRBD1 (6 bases). This sequence was found in a girl between 10 and 17 years old with multiple sclerosis. Material for sequencing was blood. In DNA, the CDR3 is TGTGCCAGCGGGCTAAGGGGAGAGGGGGGTGAAGCTTTCTTT. It is translated as CASGLRGEGGEAFF.